The 18 T cell receptor beta chains below were found in one sample sequenced in a study of technical replicates of blood from a few donors. Using immunoSEQ multiplex PCR, the repertoire was profiled, and TCRdb retains in-frame clones only, with some absent. This table holds tens of thousands of clones, around 95% found once. Input material: T cells isolated from PBMCs. Receptors originate from a human donor in good health.

This clone occurred once. CDR3 sequence: CASSPPSGADTQYF. The CDR3 DNA is TGTGCCAGCTCACCTCCTTCGGGGGCAGATACGCAGTATTTT. J is TRBJ2-3 and V is TRBV18, with D possibly being TRBD2 (6 bases). The CDR3 totals 14 residues. Per the germline V gene, CDR1 is KGHSH and CDR2 is LQKENI. The germline V and J ends were trimmed by 3 bases and 4 bases, with 11 bases remaining between them.

This chain links TRBV5-4 with TRBJ2-7, with a weak D call TRBD1 (6 bases). V lost 2 bases and J lost 2, with 8 bases in between. The CDR3 is 13 amino acids. CDR1 is SGHNT, CDR2 YYREEE, per germline (reference sequence). CDR3: CASSLRDTYEQYF. Written as DNA, the CDR3 is TGTGCCAGCAGCTTAAGGGACACCTACGAGCAGTACTTC.

A word on this clone: The same CDR3 arises from other DNA sequences in this sample as well. The CDR3: CASSLGLAYEQYF. CDR3 coding DNA: TGTGCCAGCAGTTTAGGACTAGCCTACGAGCAGTACTTC. The rearrangement uses TRBV27 and TRBJ2-7, with TRBD2 matching 7 bases. Trimming removed 2 bases from V and 2 bases from J; junction bases left unmatched: 0. Germline CDR1 MNHEY, CDR2 SMNVEV (reference sequence). The CDR3 has 13 amino acids.

V gene TRBV4-1 combines with J gene TRBJ2-7, with D possibly matching TRBD2 (5 bases). CDR3 size: 14 residues. CDR1 is MGHRA, CDR2 YSYEKL, per germline. Trimming shortened V by 1 base and J by 1 base, and 8 bases separated the two germline ends. CDR3 in amino acids: CASSQVASSYEQYF. The CDR3 nucleotides read TGCGCCAGCAGCCAAGTAGCGAGTTCCTACGAGCAGTACTTC.

The chain carries TRBV5-8 and TRBJ2-2; 9 bases align to TRBD2. Per germline, CDR1 SGHTS and CDR2 YDEGEE. The V and J ends lost 4 bases and 0 bases, in that order; junction bases with no gene match: 1. The CDR3 loop spans 15 amino acids. The CDR3 bases are TGTGCCAGCAGCCGGACTAGCGCGAACACCGGGGAGCTGTTTTTT. This gives the protein CASSRTSANTGELFF.

V and J are TRBV11-3 and TRBJ2-2, with TRBD2 as a possible D gene (6 bases). Germline CDR1 and CDR2: SGHNT and YENEEA. The germline V and J ends were trimmed by 1 base and 6 bases, with 6 bases remaining between them. CDR3 size: 13 residues. CDR3 nucleotides: TGTGCCAGCAGCTTAGCGGGGGCCGGGGAGCTGTTTTTT. This gives the protein CASSLAGAGELFF.

V usage is TRBV30 and J usage is TRBJ1-3, with D uncertain. Trimming cost V 2 bases and J 4 bases, with 6 bases left between them. Germline values: CDR1 GTSNPN, CDR2 SVGIG (reference sequence). This CDR3 is built from 12 residues. Here the CDR3 DNA reads TGTGCCTGGAGTCTATTGGGAAACACCATATATTTT. As protein: CAWSLLGNTIYF.

The V gene is TRBV6-1, the J gene TRBJ2-1, with 7 bases matching TRBD2. J gave up 5 bases and V 1 base, and 8 bases lay outside the gene matches. The CDR3 extends over 16 amino acids. Germline CDR1 reads MNHNS; CDR2 reads SASEGT. This CDR3 is CASSEGRGGMDNEQFF. CDR3 nucleotides: TGTGCCAGCAGTGAAGGGCGGGGAGGGATGGACAATGAGCAGTTCTTC.

The CDR3 reads CSAGASYEQYF. The CDR3 DNA reads TGCAGTGCTGGGGCTTCCTACGAGCAGTACTTC. V and J are TRBV20-1 and TRBJ2-7; maybe TRBD1 (5 bases). V was cut by 5 bases and J by 1 base, with 6 bases left in between. The CDR3 consists of 11 residues. Germline assignment: CDR1 DFQATT and CDR2 SNEGSKA (reference sequence).

The chain couples TRBV28 to TRBJ2-7; 14 bases match TRBD2. V trimming: 5 bases; J trimming: 6 bases; junction bases outside the gene matches: 9. The CDR3 loop spans 16 amino acids. Germline assignment: CDR1 MDHEN and CDR2 SYDVKM. This CDR3 is CASSPTGLAGDIEQYF. The CDR3, as DNA: TGTGCCAGCAGTCCCACGGGACTAGCGGGAGACATCGAGCAGTACTTC.

The J gene is TRBJ2-7, the V gene TRBV6-5; 10 bases fit TRBD1. V was pared by 5 bases and J by 4 bases, with 5 bases of the junction left unmatched. This CDR3 contains 14 residues. The germline V gene encodes CDR1 MNHEY and CDR2 SVGAGI. The CDR3 nucleotides read TGTGCCAGCAGTAGGCGACAGGGGGCTTACGAGCAGTACTTC. This encodes CASSRRQGAYEQYF.

The rearrangement links TRBV19 to TRBJ2-1; 11 positions match TRBD2. Germline trimming cut 8 bases from V and 9 bases from J; bases unmatched to any gene: 9. Germline V gene sequence: CDR1 LNHDA, CDR2 SQIVND (reference sequence). The CDR3 covers 14 residues. CDR3 nucleotide sequence: TGTGCCAGTGGTCCGGGACTAGCGGCAGGTGAGCAGTTCTTC. It specifies CASGPGLAAGEQFF.

The rearrangement joins TRBV6-1 to TRBJ2-7, with D possibly being TRBD1 (6 bases). Per germline, CDR1 MNHNS and CDR2 SASEGT. The CDR3 spans 15 residues. Trimming removed 4 bases from V and 1 base from J, with 14 bases in between. The DNA of the CDR3 is TGTGCCAGCAGTGGACAGGTAGAAACGTCCTACGAGCAGTACTTC. Its translation is CASSGQVETSYEQYF.

This clone came up once. The J gene is TRBJ2-1, the V gene TRBV7-9, with 12 nucleotides matching TRBD1. After removal of 4 bases from V and 5 bases from J, the junction contained 15 bases not matched to a gene. Germline-derived CDR1 and CDR2 are SEHNR and FQNEAQ (reference sequence). This CDR3 contains 19 residues. CDR3 coding DNA: TGTGCCAGCAGCTATCTCCGGGACAGGGGGCTAAGGGGGAACAATGAGCAGTTCTTC. Its protein is CASSYLRDRGLRGNNEQFF.

The chain recombines TRBV10-1 with TRBJ2-7; no clear D gene. V was clipped by 0 bases and J by 9 bases, with 9 bases between them. This CDR3 has 12 residues. Per the germline V gene, CDR1 is WNHNN and CDR2 is SYGVQD (reference sequence). Here the CDR3 reads CASSESATRQYF. Written as DNA, the CDR3 is TGCGCCAGCAGTGAGTCAGCCACCCGGCAGTACTTC.

The CDR3 sequence: CASSLGGLGEQFF. The CDR3, as DNA: TGTGCCAGCAGCTTAGGGGGGCTGGGTGAGCAGTTCTTC. This rearrangement joins TRBV7-9 to TRBJ2-1; D is possibly TRBD1 (6 bases). From germline, CDR1 is SEHNR and CDR2 FQNEAQ (reference sequence). Trimming took off 1 base at V and 9 bases at J, with 10 bases between the two ends. The CDR3 has 13 residues.

The chain has TRBV28 and TRBJ1-4; 10 nucleotides agree with TRBD1. V lost 5 bases and J lost 0; bases outside the gene matches: 9. The CDR3 has 18 amino acids. Germline V gene data show CDR1 as MDHEN and CDR2 as SYDVKM. The CDR3 DNA is TGTGCCAGCAGTCTCGACAGGGGGCGAGGCCCAACTAATGAAAAACTGTTTTTT. Translating it yields CASSLDRGRGPTNEKLFF.

The chain carries TRBV28 and TRBJ1-2, with D hard to call. The germline V and J ends were trimmed by 6 bases and 6 bases, with 20 bases remaining between them. Germline loops: CDR1 MDHEN, CDR2 SYDVKM. This CDR3 has 15 residues. The CDR3 bases are TGTGCCAGCAGCATATTGTCTGGAGCAATGCATGGCTACACCTTC. Protein: CASSILSGAMHGYTF.